Presented here are 19 T cell receptor beta chains from one specimen sequenced in a study of T-cell reconstitution after alpha-beta-depleted transplantation in children. Unique molecular identifiers were built into the TCRbeta library. TCRdb reanalysed the PCR reads using MiXCR and keeps one entry per CDR3 protein. Counted here are a few hundred thousand distinct CDR3 sequences, about 6.6% occurring once; the ten biggest clones make up 5.5%. Sequencing was performed on PBMCs, taken before TCRalphabeta/CD19-depleted stem cell transplant. The receptors were gathered from a boy between 2 and 10 years old with acute lymphoblastic leukemia, due to receive a stem cell transplant.

This clonotype has ten or more counts. J is TRBJ2-1 and V is TRBV7-8; D may be TRBD2 (6 bases). Looked up from germline, CDR1 is SGHVS and CDR2 is FQNEAQ. The CDR3 consists of 11 residues. V lost 5 bases to trimming and J lost 15 bases, with 14 bases between them. CDR3 amino acids: CASSGGAIRFF. For the CDR3, the DNA is TGTGCCAGCAGCGGCGGGGCCATTCGGTTCTTC.

In this sample, this clonotype turned up many times. The CDR3 nucleotides read TGCAGTGCTAGAGATGGGACAGGCCGCCTTCAGCCCCAGCATTTT. Its protein is CSARDGTGRLQPQHF. The chain is built from TRBV20-1 and TRBJ1-5; 8 bases are shared with TRBD1. The germline gives CDR1 DFQATT, CDR2 SNEGSKA (reference sequence). V was pared by 0 bases and J by 6 bases, with 7 bases of the junction left unmatched. The CDR3 spans 15 residues.

This clonotype was recorded many times. V is TRBV11-1 and J is TRBJ2-1; D possibly matches TRBD1 or TRBD2 (5 bases each). Germline V gives CDR1 SGHAT, CDR2 FQDESV (reference sequence). Deletions cut 7 bases from V and 9 bases from J, with 16 bases between. CDR3 length: 13 residues. The CDR3 nucleotides are TGTGCCAGCACCTACCAAAAGGGGAGTGAGCAGTTCTTC. Its protein is CASTYQKGSEQFF.

This clonotype was counted between two and nine times. The chain links TRBV20-1 to TRBJ2-7, with a weak D call TRBD2 (6 bases). CDR1 and CDR2 (germline): DFQATT, SNEGSKA (reference sequence). Trimming shortened V by 6 bases and J by 0 bases, and 18 bases separated the two germline ends. The CDR3 runs to 15 residues. The CDR3 reads CSAPFGGVGSYEQYF. Here the CDR3 DNA reads TGCAGTGCGCCCTTCGGCGGGGTAGGCTCCTACGAGCAGTACTTC.

Ten or more counts support this clonotype. V usage is TRBV15 and J usage is TRBJ2-4; TRBD2 is a possible D gene (6 bases). Trimming took 0 bases from V and 8 from J, leaving 14 bases between them. The germline gives CDR1 LNHNV, CDR2 YYDKDF (reference sequence). The CDR3 totals 15 residues. CDR3 DNA sequence: TGTGCCACCAGCAGAGATCATGGGGACTGGGACATTCAGTACTTC. Translation: CATSRDHGDWDIQYF.

This clonotype has only a few counts. This chain uses TRBV12-5 with TRBJ1-1; no firm D call. CDR1 LGHNT and CDR2 FRNRAP come from the germline V gene. The length of the CDR3 is 17 residues. The ends were cut back, 0 bases at V and 6 bases at J, with 20 bases in the middle. CDR3 in DNA: TGTGCTAGTGGTTTGGTACCGAATCCTCGGCAGGCAGCTGAAGCTTTCTTT. This sequence encodes CASGLVPNPRQAAEAFF.

This clonotype was observed many times. The chain joins TRBV5-6 to TRBJ2-1; D possibly corresponds to TRBD2 (5 bases). Germline lookup yields CDR1 SGHDT and CDR2 YYEEEE. The CDR3 extends over 13 amino acids. Trimming left V 0 bases short and J 6 bases short, with 7 bases between. This chain's CDR3 is CASSLGGSNEQFF. The CDR3 bases are TGTGCCAGCAGCTTGGGAGGGAGCAATGAGCAGTTCTTC. The full variable domain, its missing parts supplied by reference TRBV5-6 and TRBJ2-1, is DAGVTQSPTHLIKTRGQQVTLRCSPKSGHDTVSWYQQALGQGPQFIFQYYEEEERQRGNFPDRFSGHQFPNYSSELNVNALLLGDSALYLCASSLGGSNEQFFGPGTRLTVL.

This clonotype was detected many times. This chain connects TRBV4-3 to TRBJ2-1; 10 bases fit TRBD2. Germline loops: CDR1 LGHNA, CDR2 YSLEER. The CDR3 totals 16 residues. The V segment lost 2 bases and the J segment 4 bases; nucleotides outside the gene matches: 5. The CDR3 DNA is TGCGCCAGCAGCCAACAAACTAGCGGGACTTACAATGAGCAGTTCTTC. Its protein is CASSQQTSGTYNEQFF.

At least ten counts were recorded for this clonotype. This chain connects TRBV11-2 to TRBJ1-6, with D maybe TRBD1 (6 bases). CDR3 length: 16 residues. Trimming stripped 6 bases from V and 10 bases from J, with 22 bases between. Germline-derived CDR1 and CDR2 are SGHAT and FQNNGV. In DNA form, the CDR3 reads TGTGCCAGCAGGCGTAACAGGGAGGGCCCGAACTCACCCCTCCACTTT. Protein: CASRRNREGPNSPLHF.

This clonotype was recorded many times. The V gene is TRBV7-8, the J gene TRBJ1-5; D is undetermined. The CDR3 contains 14 residues. The ends were cut back, 5 bases at V and 5 bases at J, with 13 bases in the middle. Per germline, CDR1 SGHVS and CDR2 FQNEAQ. This chain's CDR3 is CASSERVGHQPQHF. Written as DNA, the CDR3 is TGTGCCAGCAGCGAGAGGGTCGGACATCAGCCCCAGCATTTT.

This clonotype came up many times. The chain has TRBV7-2 and TRBJ2-5; D perhaps matches TRBD1 (6 bases). The ends were cut back, 5 bases at V and 1 base at J, with 8 bases in the middle. CDR3 length: 13 amino acids. Germline CDR1 is SGHTA and CDR2 is FQGNSA. This CDR3 reads CASSRQVQETQYF. CDR3 nucleotides: TGTGCCAGCAGCCGACAGGTCCAAGAGACCCAGTACTTC.

The sample holds many counts of this clonotype. The chain links TRBV12-3 or TRBV12-4 to TRBJ2-7; D call uncertain. V dropped 2 bases and J dropped 3 bases, with 5 bases sitting between them. This CDR3 spans 12 amino acids. CDR3 sequence (DNA): TGTGCCAGCAGTTTATTAGGCTACGAGCAGTACTTC. Translated, it gives CASSLLGYEQYF.

This chain links TRBV7-9 with TRBJ2-3, with 11 bases that match TRBD1. There are 13 residues in the CDR3. Germline lookup yields CDR1 SEHNR and CDR2 FQNEAQ (reference sequence). Trimming removed 4 bases from V and 9 bases from J; junction bases left unmatched: 3. For the CDR3, the DNA is TGTGCCAGCAGCTGGACAGGGGGCCGCACGCAGTATTTT. The encoded protein is CASSWTGGRTQYF.

This clonotype occurred a few times. This rearrangement joins TRBV20-1 to TRBJ1-6, with D perhaps matching TRBD1 (6 bases). The germline V and J ends were trimmed by 7 bases and 0 bases, with 16 bases remaining between them. Germline values: CDR1 DFQATT, CDR2 SNEGSKA (reference sequence). The CDR3 is 16 amino acids. Here the CDR3 reads CSVPNTGSSYNSPLHF. The CDR3, as DNA: TGCAGTGTGCCCAATACAGGGAGCTCCTATAATTCACCCCTCCACTTT.

A note on this clonotype: A much bigger clone sits one base away, suggesting this may be a read error. It is likely a read error, because the conserved phenylalanine at the end of the CDR3 is missing. J is TRBJ1-2 and V is TRBV7-9, with D tentatively TRBD1 (5 bases). Germline CDR1 is SEHNR and CDR2 is FQNEAQ (reference sequence). CDR3 size: 16 residues. Trimming stripped 4 bases from V and 8 bases from J, with 23 bases between. CDR3 protein: CASSSSDYQGFWGYTC. The DNA for the CDR3 is TGTGCCAGCAGCTCCTCGGATTACCAGGGTTTCTGGGGCTACACCTGC.

This clonotype was seen ten or more times. V usage is TRBV29-1 and J usage is TRBJ2-7; D call uncertain. From germline, CDR1 is SQVTM and CDR2 ANQGSEA. This CDR3 contains 11 residues. V was cut by 1 base and J by 1 base, with 2 bases left in between. CDR3 amino acids: CSVEGSYEQYF. For the CDR3, the DNA is TGCAGCGTTGAAGGATCCTACGAGCAGTACTTC.

This clonotype appeared many times. The chain carries TRBV28 and TRBJ2-7, with D unclear. The CDR3 loop spans 11 amino acids. Germline values: CDR1 MDHEN, CDR2 SYDVKM. The V gene lost 3 bases and the J gene lost 2 bases, with 2 bases spanning the gap. CDR3 sequence: CASSLAYEQYF. CDR3 nucleotides: TGTGCCAGCAGTTTGGCCTACGAGCAGTACTTC.

This clonotype occurred a few times. The J gene is TRBJ2-4, the V gene TRBV2; D is perhaps TRBD1 (6 bases). Germline CDR1 SNHLY, CDR2 FYNNEI. V was clipped by 3 bases and J by 10 bases, with 10 bases between them. There are 12 residues in the CDR3. Written as DNA, the CDR3 is TGTGCCAGCAGTGACCCCAGGGGAATTCAGTACTTC. It yields the protein CASSDPRGIQYF.

This clonotype was recorded at least ten times. The rearrangement uses TRBV4-2 and TRBJ2-1; D might be TRBD2 (5 bases). The germline V gene has CDR1 LGHNA and CDR2 YNFKEQ. V lost 0 bases and J lost 6, with 15 bases in between. The CDR3 covers 16 residues. The DNA of the CDR3 is TGTGCCAGCAGCCAAGAAGGCACCGGAGCGGCCAATGAGCAGTTCTTC. Its protein is CASSQEGTGAANEQFF.